These 29 T cell receptor beta chains originate from one sample sequenced in a study of cytomegalovirus exposure and HLA in healthy donors. Both 60 Vbeta primers and 13 Jbeta primers went into the PCR. Produced via immunoSEQ multiplex PCR; TCRdb's table is partial and in-frame only. The table lists about 130,000 clones. Material: PBMCs. The receptors were sampled from a man between 18 and 35 years old in good health and CMV-seronegative.

This sequence joins TRBV6-5 and TRBJ2-7; 10 nucleotides match TRBD2. The germline V gene has CDR1 MNHEY and CDR2 SVGAGI. Trimming cost V 10 bases and J 5 bases; bases outside gene matches: 14. The CDR3 is 15 amino acids. CDR3: CANQGSSGRDHEQYF. CDR3 DNA: TGTGCCAACCAGGGGTCCAGCGGGAGGGACCACGAGCAGTACTTC.

The DNA of the CDR3 is TGTGCCTGGAGTGTACAGAAACACAGGGATTATAATTCACCCCTCCACTTT. Protein sequence: CAWSVQKHRDYNSPLHF. The chain employs TRBV30 and TRBJ1-6; possible D gene TRBD1, 6 bases. The CDR3 contains 17 residues. Germline V gene data show CDR1 as GTSNPN and CDR2 as SVGIG (reference sequence). V was pared by 0 bases and J by 4 bases, with 16 bases between.

The chain combines TRBV7-9 with TRBJ1-5, with TRBD1 matching over 10 bases. This CDR3 has 15 amino acids. The germline CDR1 and CDR2 sequences are SEHNR and FQNEAQ (reference sequence). The J segment lost 6 bases and the V segment lost 6 bases, leaving 8 bases of the junction unmatched. The CDR3 protein is CASSPGQGTPQPQHF. For the CDR3, the DNA is TGTGCCAGCAGTCCGGGACAGGGGACACCTCAGCCCCAGCATTTT.

The chain uses TRBV2 and TRBJ2-7; tentatively, D is TRBD1 (5 bases). The CDR3 runs 15 residues. The germline V gene encodes CDR1 SNHLY and CDR2 FYNNEI. The V gene lost 6 bases and the J gene lost 0 bases, with 15 bases spanning the gap. CDR3 sequence reads: CASRPRYDSSYEQYF. Written as DNA, the CDR3 is TGTGCCAGCAGGCCCCGTTACGACAGCTCCTACGAGCAGTACTTC.

This sequence joins TRBV18 and TRBJ1-1, with TRBD1 identical over 7 bases. Per germline, CDR1 KGHSH and CDR2 LQKENI. The CDR3 contains 13 residues. J was trimmed by 9 bases and V by 1 base; bases with no gene match: 5. Here the CDR3 reads CASSPLEGAQAFF. The CDR3 bases are TGTGCCAGCTCACCACTCGAGGGGGCACAAGCTTTCTTT.

V usage is TRBV30 and J usage is TRBJ2-7; TRBD1 is a possible D gene (6 bases). Trimming cost V 2 bases and J 1 base, with 6 bases left between them. The CDR3 length is 12 residues. Germline CDR1 and CDR2: GTSNPN and SVGIG (reference sequence). CDR3 in DNA: TGTGCCTGGAGTACAGGGTCCTACGAGCAGTACTTC. The encoded protein is CAWSTGSYEQYF.

The rearrangement joins TRBV4-1 to TRBJ2-2; a possible D gene is TRBD2 (7 bases). This CDR3 contains 14 residues. V gave up 11 bases and J gave up 0 bases, with 13 bases separating them. CDR1 and CDR2 from the germline V gene are MGHRA and YSYEKL. CDR3 in amino acids: CALKGGTNTGELFF. The CDR3 DNA follows: TGCGCCTTAAAGGGGGGGACGAACACCGGGGAGCTGTTTTTT.

The chain recombines TRBV12-1 with TRBJ1-2; the D call in the table, TRBD1, was not verified against the DNA. TRBV12-1 is deemed a pseudogene. The CDR3 covers 18 residues. The CDR3 nucleotides are TGTGCCAGCAGCTTATGTACCGGGACAGGGCAGGATGTCGGGGGCTACACCTTC. It encodes CASSLCTGTGQDVGGYTF.

The gene calls are TRBV12-5 and TRBJ2-1; TRBD2 matches at 7 bases. V was pared by 3 bases and J by 0 bases, with 20 bases of the junction left unmatched. Germline lookup yields CDR1 LGHNT and CDR2 FRNRAP. CDR3 length: 21 amino acids. The CDR3 DNA reads TGTGCTAGTGGTTTACCTAGAGTAGGTAGCGGGTACAATAGCTCCTACAATGAGCAGTTCTTC. Protein sequence: CASGLPRVGSGYNSSYNEQFF.

The chain has TRBV7-9 and TRBJ2-2; D uncertain. The V end lost 0 bases, the J end lost 1 base, and 6 bases lay between the germline ends. This CDR3 has 15 amino acids. Germline CDR1 and CDR2: SEHNR and FQNEAQ (reference sequence). The CDR3 reads CASSLALLNTGELFF. As DNA, the CDR3 is TGTGCCAGCAGCTTAGCTTTACTGAACACCGGGGAGCTGTTTTTT.

V gene TRBV25-1 combines with J gene TRBJ2-3, with 8 bases matching TRBD1. Looked up from germline, CDR1 is MGHDK and CDR2 is SYGVNS. The junction had 13 bases not matched to a gene; V was cut back by 3 bases and J by 2 bases. This CDR3 is 18 amino acids long. The CDR3 DNA is TGTGCCAGCAGTGATCGGAACCGGGACAGGCTTCCCACAGATACGCAGTATTTT. Its translation: CASSDRNRDRLPTDTQYF.

The rearrangement joins TRBV5-1 to TRBJ1-1; D uncertain. This CDR3 is built from 15 residues. V lost 0 bases and J 1 base, leaving 10 bases between the germline ends. Germline V CDR1 and CDR2: SGHRS, YFSETQ. The CDR3 reads CASSLGRGANTEAFF. The CDR3 bases are TGCGCCAGCAGCTTGGGGCGGGGAGCGAACACTGAAGCTTTCTTT. Complete variable domain (other parts from reference TRBV5-1 and TRBJ1-1): KAGVTQTPRYLIKTRGQQVTLSCSPISGHRSVSWYQQTPGQGLQFLFEYFSETQRNKGNFPGRFSGRQFSNSRSEMNVSTLELGDSALYLCASSLGRGANTEAFFGQGTRLTVV.

The CDR3 protein is CSVFGGLGYTF. The CDR3 nucleotides read TGCAGCGTTTTCGGAGGGTTAGGCTACACCTTC. V is TRBV29-1 and J is TRBJ1-2; D gene unclear. Trimming pared 5 bases from V and 8 bases from J, leaving 12 bases between. CDR1 SQVTM and CDR2 ANQGSEA come from the germline V gene. The CDR3 is 11 amino acids.

The V and J genes are TRBV6-5 and TRBJ1-5; D remains ambiguous. V dropped 0 bases and J dropped 5 bases, with 11 bases sitting between them. This CDR3 spans 15 amino acids. Germline V lookup: CDR1 MNHEY, CDR2 SVGAGI. CDR3 nucleotides: TGTGCCAGCAGTTACTCTACCCTTCGGGATCAGCCCCAGCATTTT. Encoded protein: CASSYSTLRDQPQHF.

The V call is TRBV5-4, the J call TRBJ2-5; tentatively, D is TRBD1 (5 bases). The germline V gene has CDR1 SGHNT and CDR2 YYREEE (reference sequence). The CDR3 has 16 amino acids. V gave up 3 bases and J gave up 2 bases, with 17 bases separating them. The CDR3: CASSSLSPGIQETQYF. CDR3 nucleotide sequence: TGTGCCAGCAGCTCCCTATCGCCAGGGATTCAAGAGACCCAGTACTTC.

The gene calls are TRBV6-1 and TRBJ1-1, with D tentatively TRBD1 (6 bases). V was trimmed by 5 bases and J by 8 bases, leaving 15 bases between them. Germline CDR1 and CDR2: MNHNS and SASEGT. CDR3 size: 13 residues. The CDR3 spells CASSHDRIREAFF. CDR3 sequence (DNA): TGTGCCAGCAGTCATGACAGGATTAGAGAAGCTTTCTTT.

The chain joins TRBV19 to TRBJ2-3; D is possibly TRBD1 (7 bases). Trimming left V 3 bases short and J 5 bases short, with 18 bases between. The CDR3 runs 16 residues. Germline V gives CDR1 LNHDA, CDR2 SQIVND (reference sequence). Here the CDR3 reads CASSILGGGAVDTQYF. In nucleotides, the CDR3 is TGTGCCAGTAGTATCCTAGGAGGGGGCGCGGTAGATACGCAGTATTTT.

The chain carries TRBV5-6 and TRBJ2-1; D unresolved. Germline CDR1 is SGHDT and CDR2 is YYEEEE. Trimming removed 1 base from V and 6 bases from J, with 2 bases in between. The CDR3 totals 11 residues. CDR3 nucleotides: TGTGCCAGCAGCTTGCGCAATGAGCAGTTCTTC. This codes for CASSLRNEQFF.

The gene calls are TRBV5-1 and TRBJ2-2; possibly TRBD1 for D (6 bases). Trimming stripped 4 bases from V and 5 bases from J, with 9 bases between. Per the germline V gene, CDR1 is SGHRS and CDR2 is YFSETQ. The CDR3 has 13 amino acids. The chain's CDR3 is CASSGTGTGELFF. The CDR3 nucleotides read TGCGCCAGCAGCGGAACAGGGACCGGGGAGCTGTTTTTT.

The chain has TRBV19 and TRBJ2-4, with TRBD2 matching 9 bases. With 3 bases clipped from V and 2 bases from J, the junction kept 5 bases outside the gene matches. This CDR3 region has 16 residues. CDR1 LNHDA and CDR2 SQIVND come from the germline V gene (reference sequence). The CDR3 bases are TGTGCCAGTAGTATCCCTAGCGGGATAACCAAAAACATTCAGTACTTC. Its protein product is CASSIPSGITKNIQYF.

The chain uses TRBV5-1 and TRBJ2-7; 7 bases map to TRBD1. This CDR3 is 13 amino acids long. J gave up 4 bases and V 5 bases, and 6 bases lay outside the gene matches. Germline CDR1 is SGHRS and CDR2 is YFSETQ. As DNA, the CDR3 is TGCGCCAGCAGTTCGACAGGGTCGTACGAGCAGTACTTC. It is translated as CASSSTGSYEQYF.

This rearrangement joins TRBV5-1 to TRBJ2-1, with a tentative D call TRBD1 (6 bases). V was pared by 0 bases and J by 4 bases, with 14 bases between. Germline-derived CDR1 and CDR2 are SGHRS and YFSETQ. The CDR3 extends over 16 amino acids. The CDR3 sequence: CASSLGPRGIYNEQFF. The CDR3 nucleotides are TGCGCCAGCAGCTTGGGTCCGAGGGGGATTTACAATGAGCAGTTCTTC.

Note on this clone: A read error may account for a junction end that differs from germline. The chain recombines TRBV7-8 with TRBJ2-6, with 7 nucleotides matching TRBD1. The length of the CDR3 is 19 residues. CDR1 is SGHVS, CDR2 FQNEAQ, per germline. In DNA, the CDR3 is TGTGCCAGCAGCCCCGGCGCACAGGGGATTTTCTCTGGGGCCAACGTCCTGGCTTTC. It specifies CASSPGAQGIFSGANVLAF.

J is TRBJ2-6 and V is TRBV10-3; 10 bases line up with TRBD1. Germline V CDR1 and CDR2: ENHRY, SYGVKD. The junction had 2 bases not matched to a gene; V was cut back by 2 bases and J by 1 base. This CDR3 has 17 amino acids. CDR3 DNA: TGTGCCATCAGTGAGGGGACAGGGGCATCTGGGGCCAACGTCCTGACTTTC. This codes for CAISEGTGASGANVLTF.

J is TRBJ2-3 and V is TRBV6-6; 10 positions agree with TRBD2. The CDR3 is 16 residues long. Germline V gives CDR1 MNHNY, CDR2 SVGAGI (reference sequence). V was clipped by 5 bases and J by 4 bases; unmatched bases: 9. The CDR3 DNA reads as TGTGCCAGCAGTCCACTTAGCGGGAGGATCTCAGATACGCAGTATTTT. It translates to CASSPLSGRISDTQYF.

The chain links TRBV9 to TRBJ2-3, with D perhaps TRBD1 (6 bases). Per the germline V gene, CDR1 is SGDLS and CDR2 is YYNGEE. The V gene lost 3 bases and the J gene lost 4 bases, with 15 bases spanning the gap. The CDR3 contains 15 residues. CDR3 region: CASSGQVSGADTQYF. The CDR3 DNA follows: TGTGCCAGCAGCGGACAGGTTTCGGGCGCAGATACGCAGTATTTT.

The genes are TRBV5-4 and TRBJ1-1; perhaps TRBD1 as D (5 bases). The germline V gene encodes CDR1 SGHNT and CDR2 YYREEE (reference sequence). There are 15 residues in the CDR3. Deletions cut 2 bases from V and 4 bases from J, with 15 bases between. The CDR3 region is CASSFGAMGGTEAFF. Here the CDR3 DNA reads TGTGCCAGCAGCTTTGGGGCGATGGGAGGCACTGAAGCTTTCTTT.

The chain employs TRBV18 and TRBJ2-3; maybe TRBD2 (6 bases). The ends were cut back, 2 bases at V and 0 bases at J, with 15 bases in the middle. The CDR3 has 17 amino acids. Germline V CDR1 and CDR2: KGHSH, LQKENI. The CDR3 DNA is TGTGCCAGCTCACCAAACGGACTAATTCGAAGCACAGATACGCAGTATTTT. It yields the protein CASSPNGLIRSTDTQYF.

V is TRBV10-3 and J is TRBJ2-7; possibly TRBD1 for D (5 bases). Germline CDR1 reads ENHRY; CDR2 reads SYGVKD. V was cut by 10 bases and J by 2 bases, with 18 bases left in between. The CDR3 runs 14 residues. DNA of the CDR3: TGTGCCACGCTGAGACCCAAAGGGGCCTACGAGCAGTACTTC. It translates to CATLRPKGAYEQYF.